These 22 T cell receptor beta chains came from one sample sequenced in a study of T-cell reconstitution after alpha-beta-depleted transplantation in children. Unique molecular identifiers were incorporated into the prepared TCRbeta library. MiXCR was run by TCRdb on the PCR reads, yielding one entry per CDR3 protein. The table shows approximately 400,000 distinct CDR3 sequences, with roughly 10% occurring only once. The sequencing here drew on PBMCs from the stem cell graft donor, taken from the stem cell graft. These receptors were taken from a human donor who donated a stem cell graft to a child with acute myeloid leukemia.

The chain is built from TRBV20-1 and TRBJ2-1, with 7 bases that match TRBD2. This CDR3 is 14 amino acids long. Germline loops: CDR1 DFQATT, CDR2 SNEGSKA (reference sequence). Trimming took 3 bases from V and 9 from J; bases not matched to a gene: 11. In DNA, the CDR3 is TGCAGTGCTAGGACCGGGACTATTCGCCTTGAGCAGTTCTTC. Protein: CSARTGTIRLEQFF.

This clonotype showed up just a few times. The chain couples TRBV6-5 to TRBJ2-1; 10 bases are a match to TRBD1. Trimming at V came to 1 base and at J to 2 bases, leaving 8 bases not matched to a gene. Looked up from germline, CDR1 is MNHEY and CDR2 is SVGAGI. The CDR3 is 18 amino acids. This CDR3 reads CASSYFPGQGTTYNEQFF. CDR3 nucleotides: TGTGCCAGCAGTTACTTCCCGGGACAGGGGACTACCTACAATGAGCAGTTCTTC.

The chain recombines TRBV10-3 with TRBJ2-2, with 7 positions matching TRBD1. V was pared by 3 bases and J by 2 bases, with 9 bases of the junction left unmatched. Germline assignment: CDR1 ENHRY and CDR2 SYGVKD. CDR3 length equals 17 residues. CDR3 nucleotide sequence: TGTGCCATCAGTGAACGACAGGGCGGGTCTAACACCGGGGAGCTGTTTTTT. Its protein product is CAISERQGGSNTGELFF.

The chain has TRBV4-1 and TRBJ1-6; D remains ambiguous. This CDR3 is built from 17 residues. The germline V gene has CDR1 MGHRA and CDR2 YSYEKL. Trimming removed 1 base from V and 8 bases from J, with 18 bases in between. The CDR3 region is CASSQGAGSDWDSPLHF. CDR3 coding DNA: TGCGCCAGCAGCCAAGGGGCAGGTTCGGATTGGGATTCACCCCTCCACTTT.

This clonotype has more than one count but fewer than ten. The chain is built from TRBV3-1 and TRBJ2-7; D uncertain. CDR1 and CDR2 (germline): LGHDT, YNNKEL (reference sequence). The CDR3 length is 15 residues. V gave up 0 bases and J gave up 0 bases, with 9 bases separating them. Here the CDR3 reads CASSQDFQNSYEQYV. CDR3 DNA sequence: TGTGCCAGCAGCCAAGATTTTCAGAACTCCTACGAGCAGTACGTC.

This clonotype was seen many times. The gene calls are TRBV29-1 and TRBJ1-1, with D perhaps matching TRBD1 (5 bases). Trimming took 7 bases from V and 5 from J, leaving 20 bases between them. Germline CDR1 SQVTM, CDR2 ANQGSEA. The CDR3 is made up of 14 amino acids. CDR3: CSAKSRAGNTEAFF. The DNA of the CDR3 is TGCAGCGCCAAATCTCGGGCAGGGAATACTGAAGCTTTCTTT.

The chain recombines TRBV19 with TRBJ1-1; TRBD1 might be the D (6 bases). V dropped 0 bases and J dropped 6 bases, with 11 bases sitting between them. This CDR3 is built from 14 residues. Germline V gene lookup returns CDR1 LNHDA and CDR2 SQIVND (reference sequence). In nucleotides, the CDR3 is TGTGCCAGTAGTATAGAGGGGGCGCGAGCTGAAGCTTTCTTT. It encodes CASSIEGARAEAFF. The whole variable domain, filled in from reference TRBV19 and TRBJ1-1, reads DGGITQSPKYLFRKEGQNVTLSCEQNLNHDAMYWYRQDPGQGLRLIYYSQIVNDFQKGDIAEGYSVSREKKESFPLTVTSAQKNPTAFYLCASSIEGARAEAFFGQGTRLTVV.

This clonotype came up a few times. The rearrangement links TRBV6-1 to TRBJ2-3; 12 bases line up with TRBD1. This CDR3 spans 15 amino acids. Unmatched junction bases numbered 6, after V lost 6 bases and J lost 5 bases. Germline loops: CDR1 MNHNS, CDR2 SASEGT. The CDR3 DNA reads as TGTGCCAGCAGCCCGGGACAGGGGGCCGTAGATACGCAGTATTTT. Protein: CASSPGQGAVDTQYF.

J is TRBJ2-1 and V is TRBV15; 9 bases agree with TRBD1. CDR1 is LNHNV, CDR2 YYDKDF, per germline (reference sequence). V lost 3 bases to trimming and J lost 7 bases; unmatched junction nucleotides: 4. This CDR3 comprises 14 residues. The CDR3 DNA reads TGTGCCACCAGCAGGGGACAGGGAGAGAATGAGCAGTTCTTC. Protein sequence: CATSRGQGENEQFF.

This clonotype was seen more than once but under ten times. The chain joins TRBV20-1 to TRBJ2-1; TRBD2 agrees at 11 bases. The CDR3 runs to 16 residues. Per the germline V gene, CDR1 is DFQATT and CDR2 is SNEGSKA (reference sequence). V shed 4 bases and J 5 bases; nucleotides not matched to a gene: 10. CDR3 residues: CSAKSGTSGTHNEQFF. In DNA form, the CDR3 reads TGCAGTGCTAAATCCGGGACTAGCGGCACTCACAATGAGCAGTTCTTC.

The V gene is TRBV20-1, the J gene TRBJ2-1; D may correspond to TRBD1 or TRBD2 (5 bases each). Germline V gives CDR1 DFQATT, CDR2 SNEGSKA (reference sequence). The CDR3 is 16 residues long. V was shortened by 6 bases and J by 0 bases, with 18 bases between the two germline ends. The CDR3 sequence: CSAWGRGRGSYNEQFF. The DNA for the CDR3 is TGCAGTGCCTGGGGCCGGGGACGGGGCTCCTACAATGAGCAGTTCTTC.

CDR3 in DNA: TGTGCCAGCAGCAACAAGGGCAGGCAACATTCACCCCTCCACTTT. It encodes CASSNKGRQHSPLHF. The chain joins TRBV21-1 to TRBJ1-6. TRBV21-1 is reported as a pseudogene. This CDR3 comprises 15 residues.

This rearrangement joins TRBV20-1 to TRBJ1-5; D call uncertain. CDR3 length: 15 amino acids. Between the trimmed V and J ends, which lost 2 bases and 0 bases, there was a span of 11 bases. CDR1 and CDR2 from the germline V gene are DFQATT and SNEGSKA (reference sequence). The CDR3 DNA follows: TGCAGTGCTAGATATGGGCCCGATAGCAATCAGCCCCAGCATTTT. This codes for CSARYGPDSNQPQHF.

This clonotype was seen only a few times. This sequence joins TRBV29-1 and TRBJ2-5; D possibly corresponds to TRBD1 (5 bases). The CDR3 totals 14 residues. The germline V and J ends were trimmed by 6 bases and 4 bases, with 18 bases remaining between them. Germline V gene lookup returns CDR1 SQVTM and CDR2 ANQGSEA. In DNA form, the CDR3 reads TGCAGCGTCTCAGGGTTCGCCAGGGCAGAGACCCAGTACTTC. Residues: CSVSGFARAETQYF. The full variable domain, its missing parts supplied by reference TRBV29-1 and TRBJ2-5, is SAVISQKPSRDICQRGTSLTIQCQVDSQVTMMFWYRQQPGQSLTLIATANQGSEATYESGFVIDKFPISRPNLTFSTLTVSNMSPEDSSIYLCSVSGFARAETQYFGPGTRLLVL.

This clonotype was counted at least ten times. The chain recombines TRBV29-1 with TRBJ2-3; D is tentatively TRBD1 or TRBD2 (5 bases each). This CDR3 is built from 13 residues. Germline V lookup: CDR1 SQVTM, CDR2 ANQGSEA. CDR3 loop: CGLRESGTDTQYF. CDR3 nucleotide sequence: TGCGGACTCAGGGAGTCGGGCACAGATACGCAGTATTTT.

This chain uses TRBV25-1 with TRBJ1-1; D uncertain. Germline V gene sequence: CDR1 MGHDK, CDR2 SYGVNS. This CDR3 is 14 amino acids long. V shed 2 bases and J shed 0 bases, with 7 bases lying between them. The CDR3 reads CASSEEVMNTEAFF. The CDR3, as DNA: TGTGCCAGCAGTGAAGAGGTGATGAACACTGAAGCTTTCTTT.

This clonotype has more than one count but fewer than ten. V is TRBV11-2 and J is TRBJ2-1, with a tentative D call TRBD1 (5 bases). The V and J ends lost 4 bases and 1 base respectively, with 11 bases between them. From germline, CDR1 is SGHAT and CDR2 FQNNGV. This CDR3 has 15 amino acids. CDR3 bases: TGTGCCAGCAGCTCCATCACAGGATCCTACAATGAGCAGTTCTTC. It codes for CASSSITGSYNEQFF.

The rearrangement links TRBV5-6 to TRBJ2-7; D is ambiguous. CDR1 is SGHDT and CDR2 is YYEEEE in the germline V gene. V was pared by 4 bases and J by 0 bases, with 11 bases between. CDR3 length equals 14 residues. Written as DNA, the CDR3 is TGTGCCAGCAGCCCCGGGCTGTTCTCCTACGAGCAGTACTTC. Its translation: CASSPGLFSYEQYF.

The rearrangement uses TRBV5-1 and TRBJ1-4; no firm D call. There are 15 residues in the CDR3. Deletions cut 0 bases from V and 0 bases from J, with 6 bases between. CDR1 and CDR2 from the germline V gene are SGHRS and YFSETQ. CDR3 nucleotide sequence: TGCGCCAGCAGCTTGGCAGGCGCAACTAATGAAAAACTGTTTTTT. This sequence encodes CASSLAGATNEKLFF.

J is TRBJ2-2 and V is TRBV5-1; D is unclear. CDR3 size: 13 residues. Germline V gene sequence: CDR1 SGHRS, CDR2 YFSETQ. Trimming pared 6 bases from V and 1 base from J, leaving 7 bases between. Here the CDR3 reads CASTYRNTGELFF. Here the CDR3 DNA reads TGCGCCAGCACATACAGGAACACCGGGGAGCTGTTTTTT.

The J gene is TRBJ2-1, the V gene TRBV12-3 or TRBV12-4; 11 bases match TRBD2. This CDR3 is built from 14 residues. J was trimmed by 9 bases and V by 3 bases; bases with no gene match: 4. The CDR3 here is CASSFRLAGSEQFF. The CDR3 DNA sequence: TGTGCCAGCAGTTTTCGACTAGCGGGAAGTGAGCAGTTCTTC.

V gene TRBV5-5 combines with J gene TRBJ1-2; weak D call: TRBD1 (6 bases). Germline V CDR1 and CDR2: SGHKS, YYEKEE (reference sequence). V lost 4 bases, J lost 2 bases, and 15 bases lay in between. This CDR3 spans 15 amino acids. CDR3 nucleotide sequence: TGTGCCAGCAGCACCGCAAAGGGGGTAAACTATGGCTACACCTTC. Amino acids: CASSTAKGVNYGYTF.